This T cell receptor beta chain was identified in a study of T cell responses to AZD1222 COVID-19 vaccine. This CDR3 comprises 15 residues. The V end lost 6 bases, the J end lost 0 bases, and 12 bases lay between the germline ends. Germline CDR1 reads MNHEY; CDR2 reads SVGAGI. The repertoire was sequenced with immunoSEQ multiplex PCR; TCRdb's copy has only in-frame clones and lacks some. The sample contains over 80,000 clones, 80% to 90% of which appear only once. Sequencing used peripheral blood, obtained on day 0 of AZD1222 vaccination. This chain connects TRBV6-5 to TRBJ1-5; D not certain. This clonotype was obtained from an adult in good health. CDR3 in DNA: TGTGCCAGCAGCCCCCAGGAGTATAGCAATCAGCCCCAGCATTTT. Amino acids: CASSPQEYSNQPQHF.